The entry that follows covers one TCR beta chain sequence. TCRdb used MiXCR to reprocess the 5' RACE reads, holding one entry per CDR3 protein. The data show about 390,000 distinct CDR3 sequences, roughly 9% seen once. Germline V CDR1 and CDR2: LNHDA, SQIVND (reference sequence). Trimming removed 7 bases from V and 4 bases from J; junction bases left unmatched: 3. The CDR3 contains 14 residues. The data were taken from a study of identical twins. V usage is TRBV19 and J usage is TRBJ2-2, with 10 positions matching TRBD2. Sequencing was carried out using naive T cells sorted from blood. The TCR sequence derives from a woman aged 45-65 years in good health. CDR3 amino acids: CASMLAGGTGELFF. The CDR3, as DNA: TGTGCCAGTATGTTAGCGGGAGGCACCGGGGAGCTGTTTTTT.